One and the same sample provided the 20 T cell receptor beta chains below, sequenced in a study of blood T cell repertoires in COVID-19. Libraries were prepared by immunoSEQ multiplex PCR; TCRdb keeps only in-frame clonotypes and omits some of them. The sample yields 30,000 to 45,000 clones, roughly 88% seen once. The sample comprised peripheral blood. The source is a man aged 55-75 years with active COVID-19.

This chain links TRBV11-2 with TRBJ2-7; 8 bases are a match to TRBD2. The CDR3 length is 14 residues. In germline, CDR1 is SGHAT, CDR2 FQNNGV. V lost 2 bases to trimming and J lost 2 bases; unmatched junction nucleotides: 2. The CDR3 coding sequence is TGTGCCAGCAGCTTACGGGGGGGCGCCTACGAGCAGTACTTC. Its protein is CASSLRGGAYEQYF.

The genes are TRBV19 and TRBJ2-5; 8 bases fit TRBD1. The germline gives CDR1 LNHDA, CDR2 SQIVND (reference sequence). V was pared by 6 bases and J by 3 bases, with 3 bases of the junction left unmatched. CDR3 length: 13 residues. The CDR3 bases are TGTGCCAGTAGACCGGACAGGGAAGAGACCCAGTACTTC. This gives the protein CASRPDREETQYF.

The genes are TRBV7-3 and TRBJ2-6, with D perhaps TRBD2 (6 bases). The CDR3 has 17 residues. Germline CDR1 is SGHTA and CDR2 is FQGTGA. With 5 bases removed from V and 2 bases from J, the gap between germline ends came to 16 bases. The CDR3 protein is CASSPARLETGANVLTF. DNA for the CDR3: TGTGCCAGCAGCCCAGCGCGACTAGAAACTGGGGCCAACGTCCTGACTTTC.

This clone was observed a few times. V usage is TRBV7-9 and J usage is TRBJ1-6; 8 bases agree with TRBD1. Looked up from germline, CDR1 is SEHNR and CDR2 is FQNEAQ (reference sequence). V was pared by 5 bases and J by 9 bases, with 6 bases of the junction left unmatched. CDR3 length: 14 residues. The CDR3 region is CASSPRTGLSPLHF. DNA of the CDR3: TGTGCCAGCAGCCCGAGGACAGGGCTTTCACCCCTCCACTTT.

This clone is medium-sized in the sample. The chain carries TRBV27 and TRBJ2-7; no firm D call. V lost 4 bases to trimming and J lost 2 bases, with 12 bases between them. Germline V gene lookup returns CDR1 MNHEY and CDR2 SMNVEV (reference sequence). The CDR3 consists of 14 residues. CDR3 sequence: CASSSDPQTYEQYF. DNA for the CDR3: TGTGCCAGCAGTTCGGATCCACAGACCTACGAGCAGTACTTC.

The chain recombines TRBV18 with TRBJ2-7; 7 bases fit TRBD1. CDR1 and CDR2 (germline): KGHSH, LQKENI. The CDR3 totals 13 residues. The J segment lost 6 bases and the V segment lost 5 bases, leaving 7 bases of the junction unmatched. The CDR3: CASSTGVRGEQYF. In nucleotides, the CDR3 is TGTGCCAGCTCAACAGGGGTTCGAGGCGAGCAGTACTTC.

This clone was observed once. The chain has TRBV5-3 and TRBJ2-2, with 8 bases lining up with TRBD2. TRBV5-3 is an ORF for which the function is uncertain. V was pared by 4 bases and J by 3 bases, with 5 bases of the junction left unmatched. The CDR3 extends over 15 amino acids. The CDR3 sequence is CARSVAGNYTGELFF. CDR3 DNA: TGTGCCAGAAGCGTAGCGGGGAACTACACCGGGGAGCTGTTTTTT.

The rearrangement joins TRBV5-1 to TRBJ2-7; possibly TRBD1 for D (6 bases). The V gene lost 4 bases and the J gene lost 6 bases, with 14 bases spanning the gap. The CDR3 contains 13 residues. The germline V gene has CDR1 SGHRS and CDR2 YFSETQ. The CDR3 DNA sequence: TGCGCCAGCAGCCCACAGGGTCCGTCCGAGCAGTACTTC. Protein product: CASSPQGPSEQYF.

The CDR3 is CVRSLAGASSYEQFF. The CDR3 DNA is TGTGTCAGAAGCTTAGCAGGGGCTAGTTCCTATGAGCAGTTCTTC. The chain has TRBV7-5 and TRBJ2-1; the table assigns TRBD1, which was not confirmed against the DNA. TRBV7-5 is assigned pseudogene status. This CDR3 has 15 amino acids.

This rearrangement joins TRBV18 to TRBJ2-2; 8 nucleotides agree with TRBD2. The germline V gene has CDR1 KGHSH and CDR2 LQKENI. The CDR3 has 18 amino acids. V shed 3 bases and J 0 bases; nucleotides not matched to a gene: 9. For the CDR3, the DNA is TGTGCCAGCTCACCGCGTACGCCGGGGGGGACGAACACCGGGGAGCTGTTTTTT. It encodes CASSPRTPGGTNTGELFF. Variable domain in full (rest from reference TRBV18 and TRBJ2-2): NAGVMQNPRHLVRRRGQEARLRCSPMKGHSHVYWYRQLPEEGLKFMVYLQKENIIDESGMPKERFSAEFPKEGPSILRIQQVVRGDSAAYFCASSPRTPGGTNTGELFFGEGSRLTVL.

The chain couples TRBV2 to TRBJ2-5; 13 bases fit TRBD2. Germline CDR1 SNHLY, CDR2 FYNNEI. The CDR3 sequence is 15 residues long. V trimming: 6 bases; J trimming: 2 bases; junction bases outside the gene matches: 3. The CDR3 loop is CASSGGLAGQETQYF. The CDR3 DNA is TGTGCCAGCAGCGGGGGACTAGCGGGACAAGAGACCCAGTACTTC.

The chain couples TRBV5-6 to TRBJ1-3; 9 positions agree with TRBD1. The J segment lost 9 bases and the V segment lost 4 bases, leaving 14 bases of the junction unmatched. Germline lookup yields CDR1 SGHDT and CDR2 YYEEEE. CDR3 length equals 16 residues. Here the CDR3 DNA reads TGTGCCAGCAGCGGCCCCCGGGACAGGGTTTTCGGCACCATATATTTT. The encoded protein is CASSGPRDRVFGTIYF.

V gene TRBV9 combines with J gene TRBJ1-4; 9 bases agree with TRBD1. V was pared by 3 bases and J by 5 bases, with 5 bases of the junction left unmatched. CDR1 is SGDLS and CDR2 is YYNGEE in the germline V gene. The CDR3 runs 15 residues. This CDR3 is CASSARDRENEKLFF. The CDR3 DNA reads as TGTGCCAGCAGCGCCCGGGACAGGGAAAATGAAAAACTGTTTTTT.

CDR3 DNA: TGTGCCAGCAGCTTAAACAGGGGCTACGAGCAGTACTTC. Translated, it gives CASSLNRGYEQYF. The chain has TRBV7-2 and TRBJ2-7, with 7 bases aligning to TRBD1. From germline, CDR1 is SGHTA and CDR2 FQGNSA. The CDR3 spans 13 residues. J lost 3 bases, V lost 2 bases, and 1 base had no gene match.

The chain couples TRBV10-3 to TRBJ2-1; a possible D gene is TRBD2 (5 bases). V dropped 2 bases and J dropped 10 bases, with 6 bases sitting between them. CDR3 length equals 11 residues. CDR1 ENHRY and CDR2 SYGVKD come from the germline V gene. The CDR3 nucleotides are TGTGCCATCAGTGAGGGGAGAGAGCAGTTCTTC. It codes for CAISEGREQFF.

The J gene is TRBJ1-2, the V gene TRBV25-1; the match to TRBD1 covers 9 bases. Germline V gene sequence: CDR1 MGHDK, CDR2 SYGVNS. The V gene end was trimmed by 2 bases and the J gene end by 4 bases; junction bases not matched to a gene: 2. This CDR3 has 14 amino acids. For the CDR3, the DNA is TGTGCCAGCAGTGAAGTGGGACAGGGCTATGGCTACACCTTC. Amino acids: CASSEVGQGYGYTF.

The chain employs TRBV7-2 and TRBJ2-7; 8 positions match TRBD2. Germline CDR1 SGHTA, CDR2 FQGNSA. With V trimmed by 5 bases and J by 4 bases, 10 bases remained unmatched. CDR3 length: 15 residues. The CDR3 region has the DNA TGTGCCAGCAGCATCGGGGGGGAGCCATCGTACGAGCAGTACTTC. Residues: CASSIGGEPSYEQYF.

The chain uses TRBV4-1 and TRBJ1-1, with D tentatively TRBD1 (6 bases). The length of the CDR3 is 13 residues. CDR1 is MGHRA, CDR2 YSYEKL, per germline. V lost 3 bases to trimming and J lost 6 bases, with 11 bases between them. The CDR3 reads CASSQGAVAEAFF. CDR3 in DNA: TGCGCCAGCAGCCAGGGGGCGGTAGCTGAAGCTTTCTTT.

The chain is built from TRBV27 and TRBJ2-3, with 13 bases aligning to TRBD2. The CDR3 contains 17 residues. The V and J ends lost 4 bases and 2 bases, in that order; junction bases with no gene match: 6. Germline V CDR1 and CDR2: MNHEY, SMNVEV (reference sequence). CDR3 sequence: CASSYRTSGRPTDTQYF. Written as DNA, the CDR3 is TGTGCCAGCAGTTATAGGACTAGCGGGAGACCCACAGATACGCAGTATTTT.

The rearrangement uses TRBV5-1 and TRBJ1-4; TRBD1 aligns across 8 bases. The germline V gene encodes CDR1 SGHRS and CDR2 YFSETQ. J lost 7 bases, V lost 0 bases, and 2 bases had no gene match. The CDR3 runs 14 residues. CDR3 protein: CASSLGQGREKLFF. CDR3 DNA: TGCGCCAGCAGCTTGGGACAGGGGCGTGAAAAACTGTTTTTT.